This T cell receptor beta chain was sequenced in a study of OX40 agonist ivuxolimab in advanced cancers. There are a few counts of this clone. Generated by immunoSEQ multiplex PCR, the TCRdb table keeps only in-frame clones and is missing some. The top ten hold approximately 8% of the sample, which has about 75,000 clones, approximately 90% seen once. The sample was CD4+ or CD8+ T cells sorted from blood, taken in a trial of the OX40 agonist ivuxolimab. This clonotype originated in an adult with an advanced solid tumor such as melanoma, head and neck, liver or kidney cancer.

The CDR3 is CAISGAGGNQETQYF. Here the CDR3 DNA reads TGTGCCATCTCAGGGGCGGGGGGCAACCAAGAGACCCAGTACTTC. The chain uses TRBV10-3 and TRBJ2-5; 8 bases agree with TRBD2. V lost 8 bases to trimming and J lost 0 bases; unmatched junction nucleotides: 8. The CDR3 has 15 residues. Per germline, CDR1 ENHRY and CDR2 SYGVKD.